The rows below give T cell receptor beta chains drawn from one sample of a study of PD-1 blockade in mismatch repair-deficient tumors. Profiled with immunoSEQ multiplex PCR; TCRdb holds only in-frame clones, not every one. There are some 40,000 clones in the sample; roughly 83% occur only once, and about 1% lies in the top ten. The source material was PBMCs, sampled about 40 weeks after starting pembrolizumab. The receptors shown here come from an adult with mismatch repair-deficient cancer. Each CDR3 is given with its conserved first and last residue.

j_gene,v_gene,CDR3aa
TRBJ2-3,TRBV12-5,CASGTDRVTQYF
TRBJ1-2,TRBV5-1,CASSSTGQGHYGYTF
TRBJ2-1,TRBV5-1,CASSSGTFYNEQFF
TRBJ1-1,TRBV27,CASSLSRGGHTEAFF
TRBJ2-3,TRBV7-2,CASSPSRTSGRETDTQYF
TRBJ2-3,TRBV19,CASSARGLAEYTDTQYF
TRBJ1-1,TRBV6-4,CASSVRQGDTEAFF
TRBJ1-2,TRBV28,CASSDPGQGIGGYTF
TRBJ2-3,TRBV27,CAVQGALDTQYF
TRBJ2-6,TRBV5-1,CASSHRDRAAGANVLTF
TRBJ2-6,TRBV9,CASSVATGANVLTF
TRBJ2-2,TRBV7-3,CASSLGQNTGELFF
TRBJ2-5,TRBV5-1,CASSFSSQETQYF
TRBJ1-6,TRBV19,CASSVLQGGGNNSPLHF